Included here is one T cell receptor (beta chain) sequence, with context. This record belongs to a study of CD8 T cells in Susac syndrome. Reverse transcription of about 0.5 to 1 ug RNA was carried out with random hexamers. The authors amplified TCR beta CDR3 across 54 Vbeta and 13 Jbeta using immunoSEQ multiplex PCR. TCRdb ran MiXCR on the immunoSEQ multiplex PCR reads and lists one entry per CDR3 protein. Here the sample spans approximately 130,000 distinct CDR3 sequences, under 95% being singletons. V dropped 5 bases and J dropped 4 bases, with 12 bases sitting between them. Germline-derived CDR1 and CDR2 are SGHNT and YYREEE (reference sequence). The CDR3 runs 13 residues.

The sequenced sample was CD8+ T cells from PBMCs. This sequence originates from a human donor with multiple sclerosis. J is TRBJ1-1 and V is TRBV5-4; D is possibly TRBD1 (6 bases). CDR3 DNA sequence: TGTGCCAGCAGTTATAAAGGGGGCACTGAAGCTTTCTTT. This encodes CASSYKGGTEAFF.